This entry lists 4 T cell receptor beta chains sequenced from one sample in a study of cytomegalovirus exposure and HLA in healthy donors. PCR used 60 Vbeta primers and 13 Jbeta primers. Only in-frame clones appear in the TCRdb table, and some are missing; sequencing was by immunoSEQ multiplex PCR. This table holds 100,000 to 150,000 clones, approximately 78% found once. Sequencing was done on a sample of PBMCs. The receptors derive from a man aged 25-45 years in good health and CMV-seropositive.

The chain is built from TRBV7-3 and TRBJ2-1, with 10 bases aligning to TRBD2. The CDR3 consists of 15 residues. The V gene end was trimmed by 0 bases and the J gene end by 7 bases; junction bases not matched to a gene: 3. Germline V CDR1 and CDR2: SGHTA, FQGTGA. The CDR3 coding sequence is TGTGCCAGCAGCTTAACAGCGGGAGGGTGGAATGAGCAGTTCTTC. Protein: CASSLTAGGWNEQFF.

CDR3: CASSFLAGGTDTQYF. The CDR3 bases are TGCGCCAGCAGCTTCCTAGCGGGAGGCACAGATACGCAGTATTTT. This sequence joins TRBV5-1 and TRBJ2-3, with TRBD2 identical over 10 bases. Germline lookup yields CDR1 SGHRS and CDR2 YFSETQ. CDR3 size: 15 residues. V shed 2 bases and J 1 base; nucleotides not matched to a gene: 1.

This CDR3 is CASSPGQGAATDTQYF. The CDR3 DNA reads as TGCGCCAGCAGCCCCGGACAGGGGGCCGCCACAGATACGCAGTATTTT. The chain is built from TRBV4-1 and TRBJ2-3, with 11 bases identical to TRBD1. The germline V gene encodes CDR1 MGHRA and CDR2 YSYEKL. Germline trimming cut 4 bases from V and 2 bases from J; bases unmatched to any gene: 5. The CDR3 contains 16 residues.

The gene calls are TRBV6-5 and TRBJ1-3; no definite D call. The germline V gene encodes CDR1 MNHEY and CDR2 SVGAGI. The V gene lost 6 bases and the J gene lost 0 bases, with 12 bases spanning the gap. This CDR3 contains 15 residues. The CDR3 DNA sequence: TGTGCCAGCAGCCTTACCGGTCCCTCTGGAAACACCATATATTTT. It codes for CASSLTGPSGNTIYF.